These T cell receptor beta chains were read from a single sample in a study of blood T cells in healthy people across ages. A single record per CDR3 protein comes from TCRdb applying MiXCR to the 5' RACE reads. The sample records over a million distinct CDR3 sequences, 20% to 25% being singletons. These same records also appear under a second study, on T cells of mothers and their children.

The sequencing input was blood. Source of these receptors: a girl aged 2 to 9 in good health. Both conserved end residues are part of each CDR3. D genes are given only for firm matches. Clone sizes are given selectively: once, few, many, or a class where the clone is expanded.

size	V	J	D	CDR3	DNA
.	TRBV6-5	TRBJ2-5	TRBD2	CASRVPGGETQYF	TGTGCCAGCAGGGTGCCGGGGGGAGAGACCCAGTACTTC
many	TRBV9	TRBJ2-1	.	CASSVDASVSNEQFF	TGTGCCAGCAGCGTAGACGCTAGCGTAAGCAATGAGCAGTTCTTC
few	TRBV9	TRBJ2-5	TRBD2	CASSVAGTRGVGETQYF	TGTGCCAGCAGCGTAGCGGGGACTAGGGGGGTCGGAGAGACCCAGTACTTC
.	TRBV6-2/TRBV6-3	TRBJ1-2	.	CASSQTPGAKYGYTF	TGTGCCAGCAGTCAAACCCCGGGAGCTAAGTATGGCTACACCTTC
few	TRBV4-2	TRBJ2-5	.	CASSLYTGRETQYF	TGTGCCAGCAGCCTGTATACAGGGCGGGAGACCCAGTACTTC
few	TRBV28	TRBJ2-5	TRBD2	CASSLSSGRANAETQYF	TGTGCCAGCAGTTTAAGTAGCGGGAGGGCCAATGCAGAGACCCAGTACTTC
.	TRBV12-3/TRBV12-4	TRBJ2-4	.	CASSLSSRIQYF	TGTGCCAGCAGTTTATCTTCGAGGATTCAGTACTTC
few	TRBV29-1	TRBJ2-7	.	CSVVPPGSEQYF	TGCAGCGTTGTCCCTCCGGGTAGCGAGCAGTACTTC
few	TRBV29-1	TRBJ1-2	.	CSVEPGLAEGYTF	TGCAGCGTTGAGCCTGGACTGGCCGAGGGCTACACCTTC
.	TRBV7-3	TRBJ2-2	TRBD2	CASSLVAIGGGGELFF	TGTGCCAGCAGCTTGGTGGCCATCGGCGGGGGCGGGGAGCTGTTTTTT
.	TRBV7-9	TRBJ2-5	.	CASHLGEEGVETQYF	TGTGCCAGCCACCTAGGCGAGGAGGGCGTGGAGACCCAGTACTTC
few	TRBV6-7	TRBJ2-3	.	CASSYKLQRPRLSTDTQYF	TGTGCCAGCAGTTATAAATTACAGCGCCCGCGGCTTAGCACAGATACGCAGTATTTT
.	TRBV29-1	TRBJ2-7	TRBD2	CSAKGTSGMSFEQYF	TGCAGCGCCAAAGGGACTAGCGGAATGTCCTTCGAGCAGTACTTC
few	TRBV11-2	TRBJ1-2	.	CASSLGGLGLSGYTF	TGTGCCAGCAGCTTAGGAGGACTGGGGCTGAGTGGCTACACCTTC
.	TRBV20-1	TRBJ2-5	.	CSALIGQQETQYF	TGCAGTGCCCTAATTGGGCAGCAAGAGACCCAGTACTTC
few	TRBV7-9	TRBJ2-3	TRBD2	CASILAGEDTQYF	TGTGCCAGCATCCTAGCGGGAGAGGATACGCAGTATTTT
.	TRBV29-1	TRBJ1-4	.	CSVPATNEKLFF	TGCAGCGTTCCCGCAACTAATGAAAAACTGTTTTTT
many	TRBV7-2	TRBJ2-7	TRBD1	CASSVRDRAYEQYF	TGTGCCAGCAGCGTCCGGGACAGGGCATACGAGCAGTACTTC
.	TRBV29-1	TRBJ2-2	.	CSVPRVGNTGELFF	TGCAGCGTCCCCAGGGTCGGGAACACCGGGGAGCTGTTTTTT
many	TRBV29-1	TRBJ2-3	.	CSVVGRSTDTQYF	TGCAGCGTTGTAGGTAGGAGCACAGATACGCAGTATTTT
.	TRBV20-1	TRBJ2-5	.	CSARTVGEYQETQYF	TGCAGTGCTAGAACGGTGGGGGAGTACCAAGAGACCCAGTACTTC
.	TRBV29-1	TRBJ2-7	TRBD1	CSVVSWTGNEQYF	TGCAGCGTTGTCTCTTGGACAGGGAACGAGCAGTACTTC
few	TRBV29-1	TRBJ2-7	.	CSVATDSGFSEQYF	TGCAGCGTTGCGACGGATAGCGGATTTTCCGAGCAGTACTTC
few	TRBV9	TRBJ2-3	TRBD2	CASSVPNFTSGSTDTQYF	TGTGCCAGCAGCGTTCCAAACTTCACTAGCGGTAGCACAGATACGCAGTATTTT